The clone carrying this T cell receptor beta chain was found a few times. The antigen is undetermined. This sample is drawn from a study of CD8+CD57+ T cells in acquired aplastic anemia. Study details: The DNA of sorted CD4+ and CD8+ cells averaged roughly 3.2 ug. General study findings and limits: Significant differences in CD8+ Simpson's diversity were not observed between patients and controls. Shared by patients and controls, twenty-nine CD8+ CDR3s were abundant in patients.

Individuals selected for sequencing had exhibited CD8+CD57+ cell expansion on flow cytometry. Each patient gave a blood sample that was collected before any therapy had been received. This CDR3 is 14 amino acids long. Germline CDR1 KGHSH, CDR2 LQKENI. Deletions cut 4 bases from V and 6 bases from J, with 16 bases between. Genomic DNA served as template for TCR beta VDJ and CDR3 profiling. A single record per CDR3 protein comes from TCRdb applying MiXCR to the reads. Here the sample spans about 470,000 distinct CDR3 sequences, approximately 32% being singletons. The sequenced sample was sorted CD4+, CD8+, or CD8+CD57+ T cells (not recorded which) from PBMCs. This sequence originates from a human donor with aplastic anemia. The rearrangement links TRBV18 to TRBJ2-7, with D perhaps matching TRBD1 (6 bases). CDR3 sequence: CASSLGAGSIEQYF. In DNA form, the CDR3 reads TGTGCCAGCTCACTGGGGGCAGGGTCGATCGAGCAGTACTTC.